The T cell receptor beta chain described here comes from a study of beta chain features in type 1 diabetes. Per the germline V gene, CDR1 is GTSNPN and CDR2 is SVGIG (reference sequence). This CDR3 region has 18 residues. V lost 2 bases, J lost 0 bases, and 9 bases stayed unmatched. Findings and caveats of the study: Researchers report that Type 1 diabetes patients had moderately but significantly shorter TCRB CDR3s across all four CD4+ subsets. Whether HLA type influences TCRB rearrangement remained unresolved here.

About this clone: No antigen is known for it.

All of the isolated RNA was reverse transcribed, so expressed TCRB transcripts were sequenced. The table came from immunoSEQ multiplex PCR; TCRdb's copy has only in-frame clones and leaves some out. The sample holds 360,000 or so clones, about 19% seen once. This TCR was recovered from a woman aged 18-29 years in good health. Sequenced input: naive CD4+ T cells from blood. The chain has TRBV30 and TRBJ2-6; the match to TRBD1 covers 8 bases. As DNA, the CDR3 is TGTGCCTGGAGTCCCCGGACAGGGCTTTCCTCTGGGGCCAACGTCCTGACTTTC. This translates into CAWSPRTGLSSGANVLTF.